The 8 T cell receptor beta chains below were found in one sample sequenced in a study of blood T cell repertoires in COVID-19. Clones were sequenced by immunoSEQ multiplex PCR, and TCRdb holds only the in-frame ones, with some missing. The table records around 180,000 clones, over 70% of them present only once. Source material: peripheral blood. These receptors originate from a man aged 55 to 69 with active or convalescent COVID-19.

The rearrangement uses TRBV5-1 and TRBJ1-1, with 7 bases aligning to TRBD1. Germline V lookup: CDR1 SGHRS, CDR2 YFSETQ. The CDR3 is 16 amino acids. Unmatched junction bases numbered 10, after V lost 0 bases and J lost 5 bases. CDR3 DNA: TGCGCCAGCAGCTTGGGGGCAGGGGGGCTCAATACTGAAGCTTTCTTT. This translates into CASSLGAGGLNTEAFF. Drawing the rest from reference TRBV5-1 and TRBJ1-1, the complete variable domain is KAGVTQTPRYLIKTRGQQVTLSCSPISGHRSVSWYQQTPGQGLQFLFEYFSETQRNKGNFPGRFSGRQFSNSRSEMNVSTLELGDSALYLCASSLGAGGLNTEAFFGQGTRLTVV.

This clone was observed a single time. The chain uses TRBV5-5 and TRBJ1-5; 11 bases match TRBD1. CDR3 length: 18 residues. Germline CDR1 SGHKS, CDR2 YYEKEE (reference sequence). V shed 3 bases, J shed 2 bases, and the junction held 10 bases outside the gene matches. Here the CDR3 reads CASSSTLRTGGGNQPQHF. DNA for the CDR3: TGTGCCAGCAGCTCCACCCTGAGGACAGGGGGCGGCAATCAGCCCCAGCATTTT. The entire variable domain, with the rest obtained from reference TRBV5-5 and TRBJ1-5, is as follows: DAGVTQSPTHLIKTRGQQVTLRCSPISGHKSVSWYQQVLGQGPQFIFQYYEKEERGRGNFPDRFSARQFPNYSSELNVNALLLGDSALYLCASSSTLRTGGGNQPQHFGDGTRLSIL.

This rearrangement joins TRBV5-1 to TRBJ1-4; D possibly corresponds to TRBD1 (6 bases). The CDR3 sequence is 14 residues long. Germline loops: CDR1 SGHRS, CDR2 YFSETQ. V was pared by 2 bases and J by 5 bases, with 10 bases between. CDR3 in DNA: TGCGCCAGCAGCTTCCGGACAGTAAATGAAAAACTGTTTTTT. This codes for CASSFRTVNEKLFF.

This clone was picked up a small number of times. This chain joins TRBV9 and TRBJ2-7; weak D call: TRBD2 (5 bases). CDR1 and CDR2 (germline): SGDLS, YYNGEE. V dropped 0 bases and J dropped 3 bases, with 10 bases sitting between them. The length of the CDR3 is 14 residues. CDR3 sequence (DNA): TGTGCCAGCAGCGTAGGGGCGGCGGGCTACGAGCAGTACTTC. Its translation is CASSVGAAGYEQYF.

In this sample, this clone turned up a few times. The genes are TRBV23-1 and TRBJ1-2; TRBD1 is a possible D gene (6 bases). TRBV23-1 is placed among ORFs of uncertain function. V was pared by 3 bases and J by 2 bases, with 13 bases between. CDR3 length: 15 amino acids. CDR3 sequence reads: CASSHSRGANYGYTF. The DNA for the CDR3 is TGCGCCAGCAGTCACTCCCGGGGGGCAAACTATGGCTACACCTTC.

The V gene is TRBV30, the J gene TRBJ1-6; 8 nucleotides match TRBD1. Unmatched junction bases numbered 2, after V lost 2 bases and J lost 8 bases. Germline V gene lookup returns CDR1 GTSNPN and CDR2 SVGIG (reference sequence). This CDR3 region has 13 residues. In DNA form, the CDR3 reads TGTGCCTGGAGTCTCAGGGGGCATTCACCCCTCCACTTT. Translating it yields CAWSLRGHSPLHF.

The genes are TRBV12-5 and TRBJ2-5, with TRBD1 matching 11 bases. The CDR3 is 17 amino acids. With 7 bases clipped from V and 5 bases from J, the junction kept 15 bases outside the gene matches. Germline V gene data show CDR1 as LGHNT and CDR2 as FRNRAP. The CDR3 nucleotides read TGTGCTAGTGCCGCGACCGGGACAGGGGGTATCCGGGAGACCCAGTACTTC. This translates into CASAATGTGGIRETQYF.

Notes on this clone: One end of the junction varies from germline; a read error may be responsible. This chain uses TRBV25-1 with TRBJ1-6; 10 bases align to TRBD1. The CDR3 covers 11 residues. Germline V gives CDR1 MGHDK, CDR2 SYGVNS. The CDR3: CASSLTGGLFF. In nucleotides, the CDR3 is TGTGCCAGCAGTTTGACAGGGGGCCTCTTCTTT.